What follows describes a single T cell receptor beta chain. In the authors' methods: Amplification of reference gene primers was used by the study to estimate nucleated cell counts. Sequencing used immunoSEQ multiplex PCR; TCRdb keeps in-frame clones, though not all of them. That table supplies the V and J calls and clone size; D and trimming were determined from the DNA. The repertoire has some 150,000 clones, 75% to 90% of them found once; the top ten carry 2% to 2.5%. J lost 4 bases, V lost 1 base, and 4 bases had no gene match. Germline assignment: CDR1 SGHAT and CDR2 FQNNGV. This CDR3 has 16 amino acids. These data belong to a study of blood T cell repertoires in COVID-19.

This clonotype was sampled from a middle-aged man with active COVID-19. The gene calls are TRBV11-2 and TRBJ2-1, with 10 bases fitting TRBD2. The source material was peripheral blood. The CDR3 DNA is TGTGCCAGCAGCTTAGTTAGTAGCGGGGGGTACAATGAGCAGTTCTTC. Protein sequence: CASSLVSSGGYNEQFF.